This T cell receptor beta chain comes out of a study of T cell changes during pregnancy in multiple sclerosis. Assay: immunoSEQ multiplex PCR; the TCRdb copy retains only in-frame clones and omits some. This table has about 67,000 clones, around nine tenths appearing once. The TCR comes from a female donor with multiple sclerosis, enrolled in a pregnancy study. This sample comprised peripheral blood, obtained in the third trimester of pregnancy.

DNA for the CDR3: TGTGCCAGCAGCCAGCAGTATTCTTCCTACGAGCAGTACTTC. Amino acids: CASSQQYSSYEQYF. The chain combines TRBV14 with TRBJ2-7; D ambiguous. Looked up from germline, CDR1 is SGHDN and CDR2 is FVKESK. The CDR3 extends over 14 amino acids. V was trimmed by 3 bases and J by 1 base, leaving 10 bases between them. The complete variable domain, with remaining parts taken from reference TRBV14 and TRBJ2-7, reads EAGVTQFPSHSVIEKGQTVTLRCDPISGHDNLYWYRRVMGKEIKFLLHFVKESKQDESGMPNNRFLAERTGGTYSTLKVQPAELEDSGVYFCASSQQYSSYEQYFGPGTRLTVT.